This entry is about one T cell receptor beta chain. These data belong to a study of T cell responses to AZD1222 COVID-19 vaccine. The CDR3 runs 17 residues. V was clipped by 1 base and J by 0 bases, with 14 bases between them. CDR1 and CDR2 (germline): LGHNA, YNFKEQ. Some clones are missing from TCRdb's copy, which holds only in-frame ones; the method was immunoSEQ multiplex PCR. The table shows more than 85,000 clones, with 70% to 90% occurring only once. The receptor was isolated from an adult who received the AZD1222 COVID-19 vaccine. The starting material was peripheral blood, obtained 28 days after the second AZD1222 dose. The gene calls are TRBV4-2 and TRBJ2-3, with D maybe TRBD2 (6 bases). Here the CDR3 reads CASSQGASGPSTDTQYF. CDR3 DNA sequence: TGTGCCAGCAGCCAAGGGGCAAGCGGGCCGAGCACAGATACGCAGTATTTT.